This entry features one TCR beta chain sequence. No cognate antigen has been identified for it. Qualities for individual bases were not recorded, and no much larger clone is one base off. In light of the paper, this sample's time point label describes: pretreatment peripheral blood. The cohort comprised approximately 30 patients with locally advanced or metastatic urothelial carcinoma treated at Memorial Sloan Kettering on a trial protocol. Peripheral blood mononuclear cells were collected pretreatment and during treatment, at between 1 and 8 total time points per patient. The Qiagen DNeasy Blood extraction kit was used to purify genomic DNA from total PBMCs and tumor samples. PBMCs were collected pretreatment and during treatment, and were isolated and stored as previously described. This record comes from a study of PD-L1 blockade in urothelial cancer (dated by TCRdb to the late 2010s). Regarding the study in general: All patients started therapy at some point between 2014 and 2016 and received atezolizumab 1,200 mg intravenously every 3 weeks. In the same patients, pretreatment tumors underwent whole exome sequencing and RNA sequencing in addition to TCR sequencing. Nine patients achieved durable clinical benefit and 20 did not. Pretreatment blood TCR-seq was available for nearly 30 patients, at least one posttreatment blood collection was obtained for 24 patients, and tumor TCR-seq was available for 24 patients. An ECOG performance status of 0 or 1 was recorded for the patients, and 0 to 3 prior chemotherapy regimens had been received by the patients. Blood samples gave a median of about 150,000 T cells and 77,000 or so unique TCRs, with a median clonality of 0.080. TCR sequencing covered pretreatment tumor samples and matched, serially collected peripheral blood taken before and after atezolizumab treatment. Somatic, immune and clinical correlates of response to PD-L1 blockade with atezolizumab in urothelial cancer were the focus of an exploratory multi-omic analysis. Blood samples were analyzed at two time points: 3 weeks after treatment start (second dose) and 6 weeks after treatment start. About 85% of the 29 patients were males with bladder-origin urothelial cancer, and about 65% of the roughly 30 reported a prior smoking history. Progression-free survival longer than 6 months counted as durable clinical benefit, and TCR features were additionally tested against both progression-free and overall survival. The paper's findings and limits, for the study overall: Improved progression-free and overall survival was associated with having pretreatment peripheral blood TCR clonality below the median. Small sample size (n ≈ 28) and many exploratory analyses mean the results are intended to be hypothesis-generating. Patients with durable benefit showed greater expansion of tumor-associated TCR clones in peripheral blood 3 weeks after starting treatment (n ≈ 23, p = 0.022).

Each PCR received spiked-in synthetic TCR analog templates so that absolute template abundance could be estimated from read counts. The immunoSEQ assay was used to amplify TCRbeta CDR3 regions from genomic DNA with bias-controlled V and J gene primers. Sequencing of rearranged TCRbeta segments was done at approximately 20X coverage. Per the source publication's procedure: Sequencing errors were corrected by clustering, and CDR3s were annotated against IMGT so that V, D and J genes could be assigned. Downstream analyses used only productive TCRbeta rearrangements, leaving out any out-of-frame or stop-codon sequences. Clonality was computed as one minus Shannon entropy normalized by the log of the number of unique productive sequences. Clones differing between time points or between blood and tumor were identified by Fisher's exact test with Benjamini-Hochberg correction at adjusted p below 0.01. In TCRdb, the immuneACCESS table is reduced to in-frame sequences with V and J assigned. These tables do not hold every clone; where another copy was compared, an unresolved V gene accounts for under half, and the others remain unexplained. For V, J and clone size, that table is used; D and trimming come from the DNA. This sample lists tens of thousands of clones; 82% were detected once. Roughly 7% of the sample lies in the top ten.

The germline ends are 17 bases apart after V is trimmed by 1 base and J by 3 bases. The CDR3 has 17 amino acids, counting the end cysteine and phenylalanine. Solely the CDR3 DNA is kept, with 51 bases framed from the first base. Taken from the germline V gene, the CDR1 and CDR2 loops are MGHDK and SYGVNS. This receptor was identified in a man aged 60-69 years with urothelial cancer. Material: PBMCs, obtained around atezolizumab (anti-PD-L1) treatment. The receptor chain draws on TRBV25-1 and TRBJ2-3, with TRBD2 tentatively as D gene (7 bases match). At the DNA level, the sequence is TGTGCCAGCAGTGAATCCCGCGCGCGGGGGCGAACAGATACGCAGTATTTT. Its protein is CASSESRARGRTDTQYF.